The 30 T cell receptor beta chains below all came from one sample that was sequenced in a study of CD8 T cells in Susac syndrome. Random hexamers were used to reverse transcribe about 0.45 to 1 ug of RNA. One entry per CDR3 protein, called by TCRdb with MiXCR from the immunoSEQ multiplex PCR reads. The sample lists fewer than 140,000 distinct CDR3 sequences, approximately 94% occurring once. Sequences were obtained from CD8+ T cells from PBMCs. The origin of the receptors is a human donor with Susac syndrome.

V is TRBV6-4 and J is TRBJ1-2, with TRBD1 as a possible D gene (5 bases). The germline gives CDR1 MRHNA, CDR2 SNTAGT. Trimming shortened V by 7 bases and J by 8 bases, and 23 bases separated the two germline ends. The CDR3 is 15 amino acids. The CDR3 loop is CASKRDRGDLRGYTF. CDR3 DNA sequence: TGTGCCAGCAAAAGGGACCGGGGGGATTTACGCGGCTACACCTTC.

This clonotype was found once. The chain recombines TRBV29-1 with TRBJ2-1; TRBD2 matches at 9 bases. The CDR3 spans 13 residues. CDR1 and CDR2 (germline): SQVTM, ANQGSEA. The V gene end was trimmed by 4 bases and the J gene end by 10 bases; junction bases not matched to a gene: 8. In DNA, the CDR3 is TGCAGCGTTGTGGGGCGGGGGGGCAACGAGCAGTTCTTC. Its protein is CSVVGRGGNEQFF.

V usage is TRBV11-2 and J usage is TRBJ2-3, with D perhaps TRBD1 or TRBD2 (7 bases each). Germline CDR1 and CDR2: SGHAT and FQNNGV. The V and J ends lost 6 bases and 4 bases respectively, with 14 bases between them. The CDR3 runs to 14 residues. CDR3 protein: CASRTQGGADTQYF. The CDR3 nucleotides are TGTGCCAGCAGAACCCAGGGGGGGGCAGATACGCAGTATTTT. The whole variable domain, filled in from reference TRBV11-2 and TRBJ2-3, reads EAGVAQSPRYKIIEKRQSVAFWCNPISGHATLYWYQQILGQGPKLLIQFQNNGVVDDSQLPKDRFSAERLKGVDSTLKIQPAKLEDSAVYLCASRTQGGADTQYFGPGTRLTVL.

The CDR3 nucleotides are TGCGCCAGTTCCGCGGAGGAGACAGGCTACAATGAGCAGTTCTTC. Encoded protein: CASSAEETGYNEQFF. J is TRBJ2-1 and V is TRBV10-2, with D possibly matching TRBD1 (6 bases). The CDR3 is 15 amino acids. CDR1 WSHSY and CDR2 SAAADI come from the germline V gene. The V end lost 9 bases, the J end lost 3 bases, and 18 bases lay between the germline ends.

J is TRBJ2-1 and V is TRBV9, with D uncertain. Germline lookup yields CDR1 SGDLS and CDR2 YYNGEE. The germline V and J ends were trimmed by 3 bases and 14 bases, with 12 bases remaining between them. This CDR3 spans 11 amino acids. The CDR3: CASSDGPTEFF. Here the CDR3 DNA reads TGTGCCAGCAGCGACGGACCCACGGAGTTCTTC. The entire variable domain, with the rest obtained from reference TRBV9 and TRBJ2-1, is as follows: DSGVTQTPKHLITATGQRVTLRCSPRSGDLSVYWYQQSLDQGLQFLIQYYNGEERAKGNILERFSAQQFPDLHSELNLSSLELGDSALYFCASSDGPTEFFGPGTRLTVL.

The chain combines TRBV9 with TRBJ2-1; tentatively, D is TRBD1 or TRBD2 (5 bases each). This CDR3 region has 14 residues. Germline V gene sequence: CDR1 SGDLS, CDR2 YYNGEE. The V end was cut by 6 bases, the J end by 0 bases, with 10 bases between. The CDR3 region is CASTGTSSYNEQFF. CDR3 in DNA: TGTGCCAGCACAGGGACCAGCTCCTACAATGAGCAGTTCTTC.

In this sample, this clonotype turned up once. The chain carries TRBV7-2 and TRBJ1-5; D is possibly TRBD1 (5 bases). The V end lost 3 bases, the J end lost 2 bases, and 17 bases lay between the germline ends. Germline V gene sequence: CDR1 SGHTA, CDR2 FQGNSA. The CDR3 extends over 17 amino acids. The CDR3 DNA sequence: TGTGCCAGCAGCTTGGAAAAAGTGCCCAGGGGCAATCAGCCCCAGCATTTT. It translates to CASSLEKVPRGNQPQHF.

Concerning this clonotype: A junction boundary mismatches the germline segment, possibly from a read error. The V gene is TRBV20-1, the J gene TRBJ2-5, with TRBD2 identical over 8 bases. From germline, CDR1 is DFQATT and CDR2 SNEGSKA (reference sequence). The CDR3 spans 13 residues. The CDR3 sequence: CSVRARGEETQYF. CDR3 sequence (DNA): TGCAGTGTTAGAGCGCGGGGGGAAGAGACCCAGTACTTC.

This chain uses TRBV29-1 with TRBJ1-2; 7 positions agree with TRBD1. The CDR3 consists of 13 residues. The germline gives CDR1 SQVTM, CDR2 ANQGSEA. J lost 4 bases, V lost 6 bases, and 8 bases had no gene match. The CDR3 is CSVRTGTGYGYTF. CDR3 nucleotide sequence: TGCAGCGTCCGGACAGGAACGGGCTATGGCTACACCTTC. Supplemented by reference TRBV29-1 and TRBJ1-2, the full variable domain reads SAVISQKPSRDICQRGTSLTIQCQVDSQVTMMFWYRQQPGQSLTLIATANQGSEATYESGFVIDKFPISRPNLTFSTLTVSNMSPEDSSIYLCSVRTGTGYGYTFGSGTRLTVV.

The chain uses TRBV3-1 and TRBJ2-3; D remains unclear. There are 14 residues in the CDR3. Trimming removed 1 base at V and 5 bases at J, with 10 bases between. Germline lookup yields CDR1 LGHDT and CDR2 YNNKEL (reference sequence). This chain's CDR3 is CASSQGMLLDTQYF. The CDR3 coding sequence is TGTGCCAGCAGCCAAGGGATGCTTTTAGATACGCAGTATTTT.

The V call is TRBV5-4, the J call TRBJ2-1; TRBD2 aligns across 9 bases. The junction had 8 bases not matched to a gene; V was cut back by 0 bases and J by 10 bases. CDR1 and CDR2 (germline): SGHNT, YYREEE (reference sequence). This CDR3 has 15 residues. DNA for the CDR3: TGTGCCAGCAGCTTGGTGCTAGCGGGGCCGCGAGAGCAGTTCTTC. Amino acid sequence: CASSLVLAGPREQFF.

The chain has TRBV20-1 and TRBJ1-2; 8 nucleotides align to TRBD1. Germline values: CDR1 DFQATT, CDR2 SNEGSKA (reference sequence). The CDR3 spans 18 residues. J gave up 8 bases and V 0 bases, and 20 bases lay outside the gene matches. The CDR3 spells CSARDILVRQGSHRGYTF. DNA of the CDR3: TGCAGTGCTAGAGATATTCTGGTGAGACAGGGGTCGCACAGAGGCTACACCTTC.

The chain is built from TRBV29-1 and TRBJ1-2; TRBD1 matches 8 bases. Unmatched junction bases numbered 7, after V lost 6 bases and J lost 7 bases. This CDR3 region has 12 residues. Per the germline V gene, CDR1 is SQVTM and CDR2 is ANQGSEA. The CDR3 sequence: CSVPGQGGGYTF. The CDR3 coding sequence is TGCAGCGTGCCCGGACAGGGCGGTGGCTACACCTTC.

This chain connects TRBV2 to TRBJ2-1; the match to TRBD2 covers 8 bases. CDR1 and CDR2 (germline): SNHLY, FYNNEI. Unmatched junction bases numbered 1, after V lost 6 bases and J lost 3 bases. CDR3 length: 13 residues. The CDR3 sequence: CASRAGDYNEQFF. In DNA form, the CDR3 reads TGTGCCAGCAGAGCGGGGGACTACAATGAGCAGTTCTTC. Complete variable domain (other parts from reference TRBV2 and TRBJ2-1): EPEVTQTPSHQVTQMGQEVILRCVPISNHLYFYWYRQILGQKVEFLVSFYNNEISEKSEIFDDQFSVERPDGSNFTLKIRSTKLEDSAMYFCASRAGDYNEQFFGPGTRLTVL.

The CDR3 DNA reads as TGCAGTGCCGCGACGCGGGACAGCTTATATGGCTACACCTTC. Translation gives CSAATRDSLYGYTF. V gene TRBV20-1 combines with J gene TRBJ1-2; 7 bases fit TRBD1. Germline CDR1 reads DFQATT; CDR2 reads SNEGSKA (reference sequence). Trimming took 6 bases from V and 5 from J; bases not matched to a gene: 12. The CDR3 has 14 residues.

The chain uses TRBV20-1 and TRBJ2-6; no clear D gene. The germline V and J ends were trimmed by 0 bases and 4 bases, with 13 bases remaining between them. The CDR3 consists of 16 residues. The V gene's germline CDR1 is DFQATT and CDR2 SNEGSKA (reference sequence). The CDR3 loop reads CSARETELTGANVLTF. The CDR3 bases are TGCAGTGCTAGAGAGACGGAGCTGACAGGGGCCAACGTCCTGACTTTC.

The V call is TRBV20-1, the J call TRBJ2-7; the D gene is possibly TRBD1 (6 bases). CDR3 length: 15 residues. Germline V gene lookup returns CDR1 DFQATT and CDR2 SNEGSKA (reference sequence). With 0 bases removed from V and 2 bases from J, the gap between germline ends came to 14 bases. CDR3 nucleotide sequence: TGCAGTGCTAGAGACCTAATTGGGGGCCCCTACGAGCAGTACTTC. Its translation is CSARDLIGGPYEQYF.

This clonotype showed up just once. CDR3: CASSLRGTASYEQYF. The CDR3, as DNA: TGTGCCAGCAGTTTAAGGGGGACAGCCTCCTACGAGCAGTACTTC. V gene TRBV27 combines with J gene TRBJ2-7; 7 bases align to TRBD1. Trimming at V came to 2 bases and at J to 0 bases, leaving 4 bases not matched to a gene. This CDR3 is built from 15 residues. From germline, CDR1 is MNHEY and CDR2 SMNVEV (reference sequence).

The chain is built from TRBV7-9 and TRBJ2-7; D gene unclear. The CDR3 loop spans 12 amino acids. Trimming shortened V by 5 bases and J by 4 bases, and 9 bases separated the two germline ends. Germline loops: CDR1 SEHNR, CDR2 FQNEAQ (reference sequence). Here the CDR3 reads CASSVEGYEQYF. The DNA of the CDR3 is TGTGCCAGCAGCGTCGAAGGGTACGAGCAGTACTTC.

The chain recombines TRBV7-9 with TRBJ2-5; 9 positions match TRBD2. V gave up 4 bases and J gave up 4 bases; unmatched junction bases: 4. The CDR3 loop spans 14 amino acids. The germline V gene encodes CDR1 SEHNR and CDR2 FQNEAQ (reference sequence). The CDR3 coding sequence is TGTGCCAGCAGCTCGGGACTAGCCCCAGAGACCCAGTACTTC. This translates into CASSSGLAPETQYF.

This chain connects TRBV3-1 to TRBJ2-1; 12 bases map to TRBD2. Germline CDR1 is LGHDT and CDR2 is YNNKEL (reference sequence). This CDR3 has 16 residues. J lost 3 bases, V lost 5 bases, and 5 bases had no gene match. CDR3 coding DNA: TGTGCCAGCAGCTTTACTAGCGGGGGGTTCTACAATGAGCAGTTCTTC. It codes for CASSFTSGGFYNEQFF.

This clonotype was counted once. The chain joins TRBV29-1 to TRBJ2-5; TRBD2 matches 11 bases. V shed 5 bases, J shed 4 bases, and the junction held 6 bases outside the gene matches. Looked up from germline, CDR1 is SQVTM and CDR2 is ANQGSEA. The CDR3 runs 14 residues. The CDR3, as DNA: TGCAGCGTTCTTTCCCTAGCGGGGGGAGAGACCCAGTACTTC. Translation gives CSVLSLAGGETQYF.

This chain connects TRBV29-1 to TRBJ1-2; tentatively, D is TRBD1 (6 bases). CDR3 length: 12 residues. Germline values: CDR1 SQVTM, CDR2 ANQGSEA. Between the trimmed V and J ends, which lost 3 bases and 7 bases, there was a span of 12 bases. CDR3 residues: CSVEGSGAGYTF. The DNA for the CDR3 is TGCAGCGTTGAGGGCTCGGGGGCTGGCTACACCTTC.

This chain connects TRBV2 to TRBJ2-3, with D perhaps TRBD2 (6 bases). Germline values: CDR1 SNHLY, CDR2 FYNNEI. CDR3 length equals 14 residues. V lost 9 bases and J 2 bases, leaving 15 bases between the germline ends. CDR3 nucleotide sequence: TGTGCCAGTGTGGATGGGGGGACCACAGATACGCAGTATTTT. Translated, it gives CASVDGGTTDTQYF.

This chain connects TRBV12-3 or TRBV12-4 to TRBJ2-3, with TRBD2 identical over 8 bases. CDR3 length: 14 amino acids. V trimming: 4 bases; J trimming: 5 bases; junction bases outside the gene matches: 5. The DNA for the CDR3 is TGTGCCAGCAGTTCCGGGGGGGCAGGAGATACGCAGTATTTT. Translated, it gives CASSSGGAGDTQYF.

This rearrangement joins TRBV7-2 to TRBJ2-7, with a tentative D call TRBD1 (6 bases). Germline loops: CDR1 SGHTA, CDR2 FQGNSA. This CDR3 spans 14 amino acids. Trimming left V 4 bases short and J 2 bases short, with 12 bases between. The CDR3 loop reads CASSSTGSAYEQYF. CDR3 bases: TGTGCCAGCAGCTCAACAGGGTCGGCCTACGAGCAGTACTTC.

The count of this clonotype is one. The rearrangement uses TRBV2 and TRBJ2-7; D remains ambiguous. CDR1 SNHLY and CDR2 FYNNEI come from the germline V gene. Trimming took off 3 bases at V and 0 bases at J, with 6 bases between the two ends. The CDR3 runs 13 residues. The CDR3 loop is CASSEGSSYEQYF. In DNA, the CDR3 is TGTGCCAGCAGTGAGGGCAGCTCCTACGAGCAGTACTTC.

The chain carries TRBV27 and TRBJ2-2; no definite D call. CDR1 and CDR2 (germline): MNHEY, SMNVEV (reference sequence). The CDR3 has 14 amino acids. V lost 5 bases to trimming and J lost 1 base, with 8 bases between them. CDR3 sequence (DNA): TGTGCCAGCAGTCTCTCGGGGAACACCGGGGAGCTGTTTTTT. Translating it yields CASSLSGNTGELFF.

For the CDR3, the DNA is TGTGCCAGCAGCCAAGGGCTTTTCAATGAAGCTTTCTTT. It is translated as CASSQGLFNEAFF. This chain links TRBV4-2 with TRBJ1-1, with D unclear. The CDR3 consists of 13 residues. The germline CDR1 and CDR2 sequences are LGHNA and YNFKEQ. V lost 1 base and J lost 7, with 10 bases in between.

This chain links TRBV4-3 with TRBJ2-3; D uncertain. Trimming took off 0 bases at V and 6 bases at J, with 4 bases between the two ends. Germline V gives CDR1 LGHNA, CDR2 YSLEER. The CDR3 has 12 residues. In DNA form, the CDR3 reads TGCGCCAGCAGCCAAGATTGGGATACGCAGTATTTT. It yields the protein CASSQDWDTQYF.